This T cell receptor (beta chain) was recovered during a study of T cell responses to AZD1222 COVID-19 vaccine. Data came from immunoSEQ multiplex PCR; TCRdb stores just in-frame clones and leaves some out. The table records fewer than 100,000 clones, roughly 89% of them present only once. General study results and limits: Only a handful of AZD1222 recipients, roughly 6 in all, had baseline seropositivity.

A note on this clone: Its antigen is currently unknown.

Per the germline V gene, CDR1 is LGHDT and CDR2 is YNNKEL (reference sequence). Trimming removed 4 bases from V and 5 bases from J, with 17 bases in between. This CDR3 has 15 residues. The V and J genes are TRBV3-1 (or the pseudogene TRBV3-2) and TRBJ1-1, with a tentative D call TRBD1 (6 bases). The material was peripheral blood, obtained 28 days after the second AZD1222 dose. This TCR came from an adult who received the AZD1222 COVID-19 vaccine. CDR3 DNA sequence: TGTGCCAGCAGCCTCGAACAGGGCAGAGTGACTGAAGCTTTCTTT. Protein sequence: CASSLEQGRVTEAFF.